Described below is a single TCR beta chain sequence and its context. The use of genomic DNA as template underpinned the TCR beta VDJ and CDR3 profiling. TCRdb called the reads again in MiXCR, with one record for every CDR3 protein. The sample holds nearly 60,000 distinct CDR3 sequences, roughly three fifths seen once. Trimming removed 0 bases at V and 0 bases at J, with 20 bases between. Germline lookup yields CDR1 WNHNN and CDR2 SYGVQD (reference sequence). The CDR3 spans 19 residues. This record belongs to a study of CD8+CD57+ T cells in acquired aplastic anemia. In patients chosen for sequencing, flow cytometry had shown CD8+CD57+ cell expansion. Patients were treatment-naive when blood was sampled.

This chain joins TRBV10-1 and TRBJ1-1; D is unresolved. The TCR was taken from a human donor with aplastic anemia. Sequencing was done on a sample of sorted CD4+, CD8+, or CD8+CD57+ T cells (not recorded which) from PBMCs. The CDR3 nucleotides read TGCGCCAGCAGTGAGTCCCCCCCGGCCCGCTTTATGGTGAACACTGAAGCTTTCTTT. Its translation is CASSESPPARFMVNTEAFF.